This entry is about one TCR beta chain. Its antigen target is currently unknown. One end of the junction fails to match germline, which may point to a read error. This entry belongs to a study of beta chain features in type 1 diabetes (dated by TCRdb to 2017 to 2018). Looking at the study overall: Mean age, gender distribution, total cell number and subset yield did not differ between patients and healthy donors. A total of some 100,000,000 sorted cells were examined across all samples, and the number of cells per subset was strongly correlated with RNA yield. In the study, TCRB repertoires of sorted circulating CD4+ T cell subsets from recently diagnosed type 1 diabetes patients were compared with those of matched healthy donors. Naive and central memory subsets were obtained from all 30 or so donors, but regulatory and stem cell-like memory subsets were isolated from only 8 patients and roughly eight healthy donors. Here is what the overall study found, with its caveats: Naive, central memory and regulatory TCRB repertoires appeared more similar among patients than among healthy donors. Fewer insertions and more nucleotide deletions at VDJ recombination sites were observed in patients with type 1 diabetes, implying thymic rearrangement abnormalities. A moderate but significant shortening of TCRB CDR3 length was observed in type 1 diabetes patients in all four CD4+ subsets. Because cDNA was sequenced instead of genomic DNA, activated cells with high expression could be over-represented, although the groups did not differ in activation or CD3 levels. PCR may preferentially amplify shorter templates, but because patient and control samples were amplified and corrected together, any resulting skew would affect both groups equally. HLA sub-analyses involved small numbers of individuals, so any influence of HLA type on TCRB rearrangement remained unresolved.

For CDR1 and CDR2, the germline V gene lists SGHDT and YYEEEE. CDR3 length: 13 amino acids, cysteine to phenylalanine. CDR3 DNA only is kept here, 39 bases in frame from base 1. The High Capacity cDNA Reverse Transcription Kit was used to reverse transcribe all of the isolated RNA, meaning that expressed TCRB transcripts were what got sequenced. Deep immunoSEQ sequencing was applied to naive, central memory and regulatory T cell samples, giving an average of about 3.6 million total reads per sample. Sorted cells were lysed in RLT buffer and RNA was extracted with DNase-treated RNeasy Micro or Mini kits, depending on cell number. To prevent cross-contamination, each cell subset was processed individually, whereas patient and healthy donor samples were processed jointly. Using the immunoSEQ multiplex PCR, TCRB sequences were amplified from cDNA into 87-bp fragments spanning the CDR3 region. Amplicons were sequenced on the Illumina HiSeq platform. In the source study's methods: Synthetic template baselines were used to correct PCR bias computationally, reads within Hamming distance 2 were collapsed together, and singletons that could not be merged were discarded. By aligning reads against IMGT, V, D and J genes, CDR3 length, and insertions or deletions at six rearrangement sites were assigned. Within each subset, clonotype counts were normalized to sorted cell number, and only after that were true diversity and Gini coefficients computed with the tcR R package. Repertoire sharing was quantified using the overlap coefficient calculated on TCRB nucleotide sequences. Out-of-frame TCRB sequences from naive cells were analyzed as a proxy for the pre-selection repertoire. The clones in this table, taken by TCRdb from immuneACCESS, are in-frame only. Not every clone is retained; where verified, under half of the shortfall comes from an unresolved V gene, and the cause of the rest is unknown. V and J calls plus clone size are reproduced from that table; the DNA served to infer D and trimming. This sample comprises fewer than 650,000 clones, around 15% of them detected only once. The ten most abundant clones make up about 0.097% of the sample.

From each donor, a single peripheral blood sample of approximately 110 mL on average was drawn into heparinised tubes. Naive, central memory, regulatory and stem cell-like memory CD4+ T cells were sorted on a BD FACSAria II using a panel including CD45RO, CCR7, CD25, CD127, CD95 and CD27. All sorted populations exceeded 98% purity. Right away, PBMCs were isolated by Lymphoprep density gradient centrifugation and were stained directly, with no culture step. Samples were stained and sorted in pairs, with one healthy donor and one patient per experiment, so that batch effects were minimized. The sequencing sample was made of naive CD4+ T cells from blood. Explained via the paper, the cell subset or site label denotes: true naive CD4+ T cells. The receptor comes from a man aged 18 to 30 in good health. The rearrangement joined TRBV5-6 to TRBJ2-3; 5 matching bases give a weak D call of TRBD1. CDR3 sequence: CASSRTATGTQYF. In nucleotides, the sequence is TGTGCCAGCAGCCGGACGGCCACAGGTACGCAGTATTTT.